Listed here are 19 T cell receptor beta chains from one sample, sequenced in a study of T cell responses to AZD1222 COVID-19 vaccine. Clones were read by immunoSEQ multiplex PCR, and TCRdb kept only the in-frame ones, dropping some. The profile covers 150,000 to 200,000 clones, with 85% to 90% appearing a single time and 5% to 7.5% taken by the ten largest. The material was peripheral blood, obtained on day 0 of AZD1222 vaccination. The receptors originated from an adult in good health.

This clone showed up just a few times. V and J are TRBV14 and TRBJ1-6, with TRBD1 as a possible D gene (5 bases). V was shortened by 4 bases and J by 7 bases, with 11 bases between the two germline ends. CDR1 is SGHDN and CDR2 is FVKESK in the germline V gene. This CDR3 is built from 14 residues. CDR3 sequence: CASSLLTGNSPLHF. In DNA form, the CDR3 reads TGTGCCAGCAGCCTATTAACAGGAAATTCACCCCTCCACTTT.

This chain links TRBV28 with TRBJ1-2; no clear D. Germline V CDR1 and CDR2: MDHEN, SYDVKM. V was cut by 5 bases and J by 5 bases, with 12 bases left in between. The CDR3 length is 13 residues. This CDR3 reads CASSTPSWYGYTF. CDR3 nucleotide sequence: TGTGCCAGCAGTACCCCGAGTTGGTATGGCTACACCTTC.

The chain recombines TRBV20-1 with TRBJ2-7; D not certain. The V gene lost 3 bases and the J gene lost 5 bases, with 17 bases spanning the gap. The CDR3 has 14 residues. Germline assignment: CDR1 DFQATT and CDR2 SNEGSKA (reference sequence). The CDR3 is CSASWAGPRDEQYF. The CDR3 DNA follows: TGCAGTGCTAGTTGGGCAGGCCCTAGGGACGAGCAGTACTTC.

This clone was detected once. This chain uses TRBV27 with TRBJ2-2; 7 nucleotides agree with TRBD2. This CDR3 spans 18 amino acids. The V and J ends lost 2 bases and 2 bases, in that order; junction bases with no gene match: 11. Germline-derived CDR1 and CDR2 are MNHEY and SMNVEV (reference sequence). CDR3 region: CASSLRFIGGSNTGELFF. The CDR3 DNA is TGTGCCAGCAGTTTAAGGTTTATCGGGGGGTCCAACACCGGGGAGCTGTTTTTT.

The rearrangement links TRBV28 to TRBJ2-3, with TRBD1 matching 9 bases. The CDR3 consists of 16 residues. V gave up 6 bases and J gave up 0 bases; unmatched junction bases: 7. Germline V gene lookup returns CDR1 MDHEN and CDR2 SYDVKM. CDR3 coding DNA: TGTGCCAGCAGCCCGGACAGGGGATCAAGCACAGATACGCAGTATTTT. This codes for CASSPDRGSSTDTQYF.

The J gene is TRBJ1-4, the V gene TRBV5-1; TRBD1 matches 7 bases. CDR1 SGHRS and CDR2 YFSETQ come from the germline V gene. CDR3 length: 14 amino acids. Trimming removed 4 bases from V and 8 bases from J; junction bases left unmatched: 8. CDR3 sequence (DNA): TGCGCCAGCAGCCGACAGGGCGGGGGGGAAAAACTGTTTTTT. It specifies CASSRQGGGEKLFF. Combining the CDR3 with reference TRBV5-1 and TRBJ1-4 gives the whole variable domain KAGVTQTPRYLIKTRGQQVTLSCSPISGHRSVSWYQQTPGQGLQFLFEYFSETQRNKGNFPGRFSGRQFSNSRSEMNVSTLELGDSALYLCASSRQGGGEKLFFGSGTQLSVL.

The chain combines TRBV25-1 with TRBJ2-2; 9 bases match TRBD1. The CDR3 consists of 16 residues. V shed 2 bases and J 5 bases; nucleotides not matched to a gene: 6. Germline CDR1 is MGHDK and CDR2 is SYGVNS. CDR3 loop: CASSEPGTGNTGELFF. Written as DNA, the CDR3 is TGTGCCAGCAGTGAACCCGGGACAGGGAATACCGGGGAGCTGTTTTTT. Drawing the rest from reference TRBV25-1 and TRBJ2-2, the complete variable domain is EADIYQTPRYLVIGTGKKITLECSQTMGHDKMYWYQQDPGMELHLIHYSYGVNSTEKGDLSSESTVSRIRTEHFPLTLESARPSHTSQYLCASSEPGTGNTGELFFGEGSRLTVL.

This sequence joins TRBV25-1 and TRBJ2-2, with 7 bases lining up with TRBD2. V lost 1 base and J lost 3; bases outside the gene matches: 11. The germline gives CDR1 MGHDK, CDR2 SYGVNS. The CDR3 is 18 amino acids. The CDR3 nucleotides are TGTGCCAGCAGTGAATTGGGAACGGGGGGAATGCACACCGGGGAGCTGTTTTTT. Protein sequence: CASSELGTGGMHTGELFF. Full variable domain (missing parts from reference TRBV25-1 and TRBJ2-2): EADIYQTPRYLVIGTGKKITLECSQTMGHDKMYWYQQDPGMELHLIHYSYGVNSTEKGDLSSESTVSRIRTEHFPLTLESARPSHTSQYLCASSELGTGGMHTGELFFGEGSRLTVL.

This clone was counted a few times. The rearrangement links TRBV5-5 to TRBJ1-4, with D possibly TRBD1 on 5 matching bases. CDR3 size: 19 residues. Germline V gives CDR1 SGHKS, CDR2 YYEKEE (reference sequence). V was clipped by 0 bases and J by 0 bases, with 18 bases between them. The chain's CDR3 is CASSLAAGNMLATNEKLFF. The CDR3 DNA reads as TGTGCCAGCAGCTTGGCGGCAGGGAACATGCTAGCAACTAATGAAAAACTGTTTTTT.

The chain has TRBV19 and TRBJ1-5; 7 bases align to TRBD1. The CDR3 covers 15 residues. With 6 bases clipped from V and 4 bases from J, the junction kept 9 bases outside the gene matches. Germline V gives CDR1 LNHDA, CDR2 SQIVND (reference sequence). The CDR3 DNA reads TGTGCCAGTAGCCAGGGGACAGCTTCAAATCAGCCCCAGCATTTT. It is translated as CASSQGTASNQPQHF.

This rearrangement joins TRBV28 to TRBJ2-1; D might be TRBD2 (6 bases). CDR1 and CDR2 (germline): MDHEN, SYDVKM. With 2 bases removed from V and 1 base from J, the gap between germline ends came to 6 bases. The CDR3 has 14 residues. The CDR3 loop reads CASSLRESYNEQFF. The CDR3 DNA is TGTGCCAGCAGTTTACGGGAGTCCTACAATGAGCAGTTCTTC.

The chain employs TRBV2 and TRBJ1-6; D is possibly TRBD1 (6 bases). V shed 7 bases and J shed 0 bases, with 10 bases lying between them. Germline CDR1 and CDR2: SNHLY and FYNNEI. This CDR3 comprises 15 residues. CDR3 DNA sequence: TGTGCCAGCACGATGGACAGCTCCTATAATTCACCCCTCCACTTT. Amino acid sequence: CASTMDSSYNSPLHF.

This clone was picked up one time. The chain is built from TRBV18 and TRBJ2-7; 10 nucleotides line up with TRBD1. The CDR3 length is 15 residues. Trimming at V came to 3 bases and at J to 4 bases, leaving 6 bases not matched to a gene. The germline gives CDR1 KGHSH, CDR2 LQKENI. CDR3: CASSPPGQGTYEQYF. DNA for the CDR3: TGTGCCAGCTCACCTCCGGGACAGGGGACTTACGAGCAGTACTTC.

The genes are TRBV28 and TRBJ1-3; TRBD1 agrees at 7 bases. CDR3 size: 16 residues. With 6 bases clipped from V and 0 bases from J, the junction kept 8 bases outside the gene matches. Germline V gene lookup returns CDR1 MDHEN and CDR2 SYDVKM. CDR3 amino acids: CASSVPGQSSGNTIYF. CDR3 in DNA: TGTGCCAGCAGCGTCCCGGGACAGAGCTCTGGAAACACCATATATTTT.

The chain couples TRBV28 to TRBJ1-1, with D tentatively TRBD1 (6 bases). Deletions cut 7 bases from V and 1 base from J, with 19 bases between. CDR1 and CDR2 (germline): MDHEN, SYDVKM. The CDR3 spans 16 residues. The CDR3 loop reads CASTQRGGSWNTEAFF. In DNA form, the CDR3 reads TGTGCCAGCACCCAGCGGGGGGGCAGTTGGAACACTGAAGCTTTCTTT.

Details on this clone: The DNA is left out, because the CDR3 cannot be placed on it with certainty; the CDR3 is given as TCRdb lists it. This rearrangement joins TRBV28 to TRBJ1-2. With termini counted, the CDR3 has 13 amino acids. From germline, CDR1 is MDHEN and CDR2 SYDVKM. The CDR3 sequence is CASSSSGDYGYTF.

This clone was counted once. The chain combines TRBV30 with TRBJ1-2; 9 bases are a match to TRBD1. Germline V gives CDR1 GTSNPN, CDR2 SVGIG (reference sequence). V lost 5 bases and J lost 4; bases outside the gene matches: 2. CDR3 length: 12 residues. The CDR3 sequence: CAWDRGAYGYTF. The CDR3 nucleotides are TGTGCCTGGGACAGGGGGGCCTATGGCTACACCTTC.

The CDR3 DNA reads TGTGCCAGCAGCTTAATCGGCGGGACTGCATATCGGACCCAGTACTTC. It encodes CASSLIGGTAYRTQYF. V gene TRBV11-2 combines with J gene TRBJ2-5; possible D gene TRBD2, 6 bases. The CDR3 spans 16 residues. CDR1 is SGHAT, CDR2 FQNNGV, per germline. Trimming pared 2 bases from V and 7 bases from J, leaving 20 bases between.

The chain couples TRBV7-2 to TRBJ1-2, with D perhaps matching TRBD1 (6 bases). The CDR3 spans 14 residues. Trimming took off 2 bases at V and 2 bases at J, with 9 bases between the two ends. Germline V gene sequence: CDR1 SGHTA, CDR2 FQGNSA. CDR3 loop: CASSLRGQNYGYTF. The CDR3, as DNA: TGTGCCAGCAGCTTACGGGGGCAGAACTATGGCTACACCTTC.